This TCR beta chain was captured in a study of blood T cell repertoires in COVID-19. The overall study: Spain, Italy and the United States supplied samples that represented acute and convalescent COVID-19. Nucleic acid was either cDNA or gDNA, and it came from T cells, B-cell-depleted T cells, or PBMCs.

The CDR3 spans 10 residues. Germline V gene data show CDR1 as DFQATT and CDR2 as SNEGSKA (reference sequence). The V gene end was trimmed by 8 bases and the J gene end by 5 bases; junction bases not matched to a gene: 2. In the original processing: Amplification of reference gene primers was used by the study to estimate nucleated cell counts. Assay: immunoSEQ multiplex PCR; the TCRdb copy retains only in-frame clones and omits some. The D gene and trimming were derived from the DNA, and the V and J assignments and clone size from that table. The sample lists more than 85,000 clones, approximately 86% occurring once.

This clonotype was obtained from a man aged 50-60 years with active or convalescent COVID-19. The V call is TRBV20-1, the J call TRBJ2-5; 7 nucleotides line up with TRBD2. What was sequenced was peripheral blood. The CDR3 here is CSRGEETQYF. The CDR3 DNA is TGCAGTCGGGGGGAGGAGACCCAGTACTTC.